Following are 32 T cell receptor beta chains from one sample sequenced in a study of T-cell memory formation after mild COVID-19. TCRdb recomputed calls from the 5' RACE reads with MiXCR, one row per CDR3 protein. The sample includes about 470,000 distinct CDR3 sequences, more than 20% seen only once; the top ten take about an eighth. Material for sequencing was PBMCs or a T cell subset sorted from them (not recorded which). The receptors here all came from an adult woman who had mild COVID-19 (a few samples of this study predate the infection). Cell type and time point are not known.

V and J are TRBV20-1 and TRBJ2-7; TRBD2 matches at 7 bases. Trimming took 7 bases from V and 0 from J; bases not matched to a gene: 9. CDR1 is DFQATT, CDR2 SNEGSKA, per germline (reference sequence). This CDR3 region has 14 residues. CDR3 in DNA: TGCAGTGGACCGAGCGGGGCCCGCTCCTACGAGCAGTACTTC. This translates into CSGPSGARSYEQYF.

In its sample, this clonotype was seen a few times. In DNA, the CDR3 is TGTGCCAGCAGTGTCCGGGACGGTGTTAACAATGAGCAGTTCTTC. This translates into CASSVRDGVNNEQFF. V and J are TRBV25-1 and TRBJ2-1, with D tentatively TRBD1 or TRBD2 (5 bases each). The CDR3 consists of 15 residues. Trimming removed 4 bases at V and 5 bases at J, with 15 bases between. CDR1 and CDR2 from the germline V gene are MGHDK and SYGVNS.

This clonotype was recorded once. The chain is built from TRBV4-3 and TRBJ1-2, with 8 bases matching TRBD1. V shed 0 bases and J 13 bases; nucleotides not matched to a gene: 10. CDR1 and CDR2 from the germline V gene are LGHNA and YSLEER. The CDR3 sequence is 14 residues long. Here the CDR3 DNA reads TGCGCCAGCAGCCAAGATCGGGACAGGTCATTGCGCACCTTC. It encodes CASSQDRDRSLRTF.

This clonotype was counted a few times. The chain couples TRBV20-1 to TRBJ1-6, with 12 bases fitting TRBD1. V was pared by 1 base and J by 11 bases, with 6 bases of the junction left unmatched. Looked up from germline, CDR1 is DFQATT and CDR2 is SNEGSKA (reference sequence). This CDR3 contains 15 residues. CDR3 coding DNA: TGCAGTGCTAGAGGGTGGGACAGGGGGCTGACACCCCTCCACTTT. This encodes CSARGWDRGLTPLHF.

In its sample, this clonotype was seen a few times. The rearrangement joins TRBV28 to TRBJ2-1; 8 bases align to TRBD2. CDR3 length: 17 residues. CDR1 and CDR2 from the germline V gene are MDHEN and SYDVKM. V shed 4 bases and J 13 bases; nucleotides not matched to a gene: 21. The CDR3 bases are TGTGCCAGCAGTTCCTCCCGACCTCCGGGACTAGGTCTACGACAGTTCTTC. Its protein product is CASSSSRPPGLGLRQFF.

Only a few counts were recorded for this clonotype. This chain uses TRBV7-8 with TRBJ2-7; TRBD1 aligns across 8 bases. The CDR3 spans 15 residues. V trimming: 4 bases; J trimming: 2 bases; junction bases outside the gene matches: 7. Germline CDR1 is SGHVS and CDR2 is FQNEAQ. CDR3 amino acids: CASSSPGQVTYEQYF. The CDR3 DNA is TGTGCCAGCAGCTCCCCGGGACAGGTAACCTACGAGCAGTACTTC.

V gene TRBV5-5 combines with J gene TRBJ2-5, with 10 bases that match TRBD2. The CDR3 has 15 residues. The ends lost 4 bases at V and 3 bases at J; junction bases unmatched: 6. Germline loops: CDR1 SGHKS, CDR2 YYEKEE (reference sequence). The CDR3 nucleotides read TGTGCCAGCAGCCCTCGGCTAGCGGGGGAAGAGACCCAGTACTTC. Translating gives CASSPRLAGEETQYF.

This clonotype was picked up a small number of times. The chain joins TRBV7-2 to TRBJ1-2, with D hard to call. The V end was cut by 5 bases, the J end by 1 base, with 11 bases between. CDR3 size: 14 residues. In germline, CDR1 is SGHTA, CDR2 FQGNSA. CDR3 DNA: TGTGCCAGCAGCGCTGCTCCGGATAACTATGGCTACACCTTC. It translates to CASSAAPDNYGYTF.

This clonotype has only a few counts. V and J are TRBV5-1 and TRBJ2-3; D unclear. Germline V CDR1 and CDR2: SGHRS, YFSETQ. V lost 5 bases to trimming and J lost 4 bases, with 14 bases between them. The CDR3 loop spans 14 amino acids. CDR3 in DNA: TGCGCCAGCAGTATAGCCCCCCAGGCAGATACGCAGTATTTT. Its translation is CASSIAPQADTQYF. The whole variable domain, remainder taken from reference TRBV5-1 and TRBJ2-3, is KAGVTQTPRYLIKTRGQQVTLSCSPISGHRSVSWYQQTPGQGLQFLFEYFSETQRNKGNFPGRFSGRQFSNSRSEMNVSTLELGDSALYLCASSIAPQADTQYFGPGTRLTVL.

The chain couples TRBV7-9 to TRBJ1-5; D not certain. V lost 5 bases and J 0 bases, leaving 14 bases between the germline ends. CDR1 and CDR2 (germline): SEHNR, FQNEAQ (reference sequence). This CDR3 comprises 16 residues. CDR3 loop: CASSMAEGYSNQPQHF. For the CDR3, the DNA is TGTGCCAGCAGCATGGCGGAAGGCTATAGCAATCAGCCCCAGCATTTT.

This clonotype was observed a few times. The chain is built from TRBV4-1 and TRBJ2-4; 9 bases map to TRBD1. From germline, CDR1 is MGHRA and CDR2 YSYEKL. The CDR3 extends over 15 amino acids. Unmatched junction bases numbered 6, after V lost 3 bases and J lost 6 bases. The CDR3 loop is CASSHPGQGVNIQYF. CDR3 nucleotides: TGCGCCAGCAGCCACCCGGGACAGGGTGTAAACATTCAGTACTTC.

The rearrangement joins TRBV7-2 to TRBJ2-2; unclear D gene. The CDR3 sequence is 15 residues long. Per germline, CDR1 SGHTA and CDR2 FQGNSA. The ends were cut back, 1 base at V and 1 base at J, with 7 bases in the middle. This CDR3 reads CASSLGDQNTGELFF. In nucleotides, the CDR3 is TGTGCCAGCAGCTTAGGGGATCAGAACACCGGGGAGCTGTTTTTT.

In its sample, this clonotype was seen a few times. The chain links TRBV6-2 or TRBV6-3 to TRBJ1-1; possible D gene TRBD1, 5 bases. Germline V CDR1 and CDR2: MNHEY, SVGEGT. This CDR3 is built from 14 residues. Trimming removed 1 base at V and 5 bases at J, with 11 bases between. The CDR3 coding sequence is TGTGCCAGCAGTTACTTCGGGGGAGAGACTGAAGCTTTCTTT. As protein: CASSYFGGETEAFF.

This clonotype was seen a handful of times. The chain recombines TRBV6-2 or TRBV6-3 with TRBJ2-7, with D tentatively TRBD1 (5 bases). V lost 0 bases and J lost 5, with 11 bases in between. The CDR3 totals 14 residues. Looked up from germline, CDR1 is MNHEY and CDR2 is SVGEGT. In DNA, the CDR3 is TGTGCCAGCAGTTACTCGGACAATTACGACGAGCAGTACTTC. Translating gives CASSYSDNYDEQYF.

The rearrangement joins TRBV7-9 to TRBJ2-7, with D tentatively TRBD1 (6 bases). The CDR3 is 15 residues long. Germline V gene lookup returns CDR1 SEHNR and CDR2 FQNEAQ (reference sequence). The ends were cut back, 2 bases at V and 0 bases at J, with 11 bases in the middle. CDR3 in amino acids: CASSLRDTYSYEQYF. CDR3 nucleotides: TGTGCCAGCAGCTTAAGGGACACCTACTCCTACGAGCAGTACTTC. Supplemented by reference TRBV7-9 and TRBJ2-7, the full variable domain reads DTGVSQNPRHKITKRGQNVTFRCDPISEHNRLYWYRQTLGQGPEFLTYFQNEAQLEKSRLLSDRFSAERPKGSFSTLEIQRTEQGDSAMYLCASSLRDTYSYEQYFGPGTRLTVT.

This clonotype was observed many times. The chain is built from TRBV6-2 or TRBV6-3 and TRBJ2-1; D possibly uses TRBD1 or TRBD2 (6 bases each). This CDR3 spans 12 amino acids. V lost 5 bases to trimming and J lost 10 bases, with 12 bases between them. Germline values: CDR1 MNHEY, CDR2 SVGEGT. CDR3 sequence (DNA): TGTGCCAGCAGTGCCACAGGGAGGGAGCAGTTCTTC. Its protein is CASSATGREQFF.

The table lists this clonotype with many counts. The rearrangement joins TRBV2 to TRBJ2-1; TRBD2 agrees at 13 bases. In germline, CDR1 is SNHLY, CDR2 FYNNEI. This CDR3 spans 15 amino acids. Losses at the gene ends were 8 bases for V and 9 bases for J; bases not matched to a gene: 10. This chain's CDR3 is CASDGPTSGGGEQFF. CDR3 in DNA: TGTGCCAGCGATGGACCTACTAGCGGGGGGGGTGAGCAGTTCTTC.

The chain couples TRBV7-6 to TRBJ2-1; 7 bases are a match to TRBD1. The CDR3 is 16 residues long. Germline CDR1 is SGHVS and CDR2 is FNYEAQ. The V segment lost 2 bases and the J segment 4 bases; nucleotides outside the gene matches: 8. CDR3 sequence reads: CASSLSWGQNYNEQFF. CDR3 DNA sequence: TGTGCCAGCAGCTTAAGTTGGGGACAGAATTACAATGAGCAGTTCTTC.

CDR3 in amino acids: CASSLVWGAGSNVLTF. CDR3 in DNA: TGTGCCAGCAGTTTAGTATGGGGGGCAGGTTCCAACGTCCTGACTTTC. The chain links TRBV12-3 or TRBV12-4 to TRBJ2-6; the D gene could be TRBD1 or TRBD2 (6 bases each). CDR3 length: 16 residues. The V end was cut by 1 base, the J end by 8 bases, with 15 bases between.

The V and J genes are TRBV19 and TRBJ2-3; D gene uncertain. There are 11 residues in the CDR3. Looked up from germline, CDR1 is LNHDA and CDR2 is SQIVND (reference sequence). V lost 1 base and J lost 4, with 0 bases in between. The CDR3 is CASSIADTQYF. The DNA of the CDR3 is TGTGCCAGTAGTATAGCAGATACGCAGTATTTT.

The chain links TRBV25-1 to TRBJ2-5; D call uncertain. Germline CDR1 is MGHDK and CDR2 is SYGVNS. Trimming pared 6 bases from V and 7 bases from J, leaving 9 bases between. This CDR3 comprises 11 residues. The CDR3 region has the DNA TGTGCCAGCAGAGCTAGTGTGACCCAGTACTTC. Amino acids: CASRASVTQYF.

This sequence joins TRBV11-2 and TRBJ2-2, with 10 bases matching TRBD2. The CDR3 loop spans 15 amino acids. The V gene end was trimmed by 6 bases and the J gene end by 4 bases; junction bases not matched to a gene: 5. Germline V gene lookup returns CDR1 SGHAT and CDR2 FQNNGV. CDR3: CASRLAGRRTGELFF. CDR3 nucleotides: TGTGCCAGCAGACTAGCGGGGCGTCGCACCGGGGAGCTGTTTTTT.

The chain uses TRBV14 and TRBJ2-5; D gene uncertain. Trimming stripped 6 bases from V and 0 bases from J, with 8 bases between. CDR3 length equals 13 residues. Germline V gives CDR1 SGHDN, CDR2 FVKESK. The CDR3 protein is CASRSLDQETQYF. The CDR3 region has the DNA TGTGCCAGCAGATCCCTGGACCAAGAGACCCAGTACTTC.

This clonotype was seen a handful of times. V and J are TRBV11-2 and TRBJ2-5; no firm D call. V lost 7 bases and J lost 5, with 8 bases in between. This CDR3 spans 11 amino acids. The germline V gene has CDR1 SGHAT and CDR2 FQNNGV. The CDR3 nucleotides are TGTGCCAGCAACCTAGGGGAGACCCAGTACTTC. Translated: CASNLGETQYF.

The rearrangement links TRBV3-1 to TRBJ1-5, with D uncertain. This CDR3 contains 12 residues. Germline V gene data show CDR1 as LGHDT and CDR2 as YNNKEL (reference sequence). Deletions cut 1 base from V and 6 bases from J, with 4 bases between. The CDR3 region is CASSQGRQPQHF. CDR3 coding DNA: TGTGCCAGCAGCCAAGGCCGTCAGCCCCAGCATTTT. The whole variable domain, filled in from reference TRBV3-1 and TRBJ1-5, reads DTAVSQTPKYLVTQMGNDKSIKCEQNLGHDTMYWYKQDSKKFLKIMFSYNNKELIINETVPNRFSPKSPDKAHLNLHINSLELGDSAVYFCASSQGRQPQHFGDGTRLSIL.

The chain couples TRBV9 to TRBJ2-1; 7 nucleotides agree with TRBD1. The length of the CDR3 is 16 residues. Per the germline V gene, CDR1 is SGDLS and CDR2 is YYNGEE. Germline trimming cut 4 bases from V and 6 bases from J; bases unmatched to any gene: 13. CDR3 nucleotide sequence: TGTGCCAGCAGCTTAATACCCGGGACAGCCGTCAATGAGCAGTTCTTC. It specifies CASSLIPGTAVNEQFF. Using reference TRBV9 and TRBJ2-1 for the parts outside the CDR3, the full variable domain is DSGVTQTPKHLITATGQRVTLRCSPRSGDLSVYWYQQSLDQGLQFLIQYYNGEERAKGNILERFSAQQFPDLHSELNLSSLELGDSALYFCASSLIPGTAVNEQFFGPGTRLTVL.

This chain links TRBV6-5 with TRBJ2-2; D is possibly TRBD1 or TRBD2 (6 bases each). V was pared by 5 bases and J by 6 bases, with 19 bases between. Germline V gene data show CDR1 as MNHEY and CDR2 as SVGAGI. CDR3 length: 16 residues. This CDR3 is CASSKRGPKVAGELFF. CDR3 in DNA: TGTGCCAGCAGTAAACGGGGGCCCAAAGTGGCCGGGGAGCTGTTTTTT.

V gene TRBV20-1 combines with J gene TRBJ1-6, with 7 bases aligning to TRBD1. V trimming: 7 bases; J trimming: 7 bases; junction bases outside the gene matches: 4. The CDR3 is made up of 12 amino acids. Germline lookup yields CDR1 DFQATT and CDR2 SNEGSKA (reference sequence). Here the CDR3 DNA reads TGCAGTGTCCGACAGGGAAATTCACCCCTCCACTTT. Protein: CSVRQGNSPLHF.

This clonotype was seen more than once but under ten times. This chain links TRBV11-2 with TRBJ1-4, with 7 bases that match TRBD1. This CDR3 contains 16 residues. Germline V gene sequence: CDR1 SGHAT, CDR2 FQNNGV. J lost 7 bases, V lost 2 bases, and 10 bases had no gene match. The CDR3: CASSLNTGEGSEKLFF. In DNA, the CDR3 is TGTGCCAGCAGCTTAAACACAGGGGAAGGAAGTGAAAAACTGTTTTTT.

The V gene is TRBV7-2, the J gene TRBJ2-2, with D possibly TRBD2 on 5 matching bases. V lost 4 bases to trimming and J lost 6 bases, with 12 bases between them. The CDR3 extends over 14 amino acids. Germline V lookup: CDR1 SGHTA, CDR2 FQGNSA. CDR3 residues: CASSSERHAGELFF. CDR3 DNA sequence: TGTGCCAGCAGCTCCGAGCGGCACGCCGGGGAGCTGTTTTTT.

The J gene is TRBJ2-7, the V gene TRBV6-5; D is ambiguous. Trimming cost V 2 bases and J 2 bases, with 7 bases left between them. The CDR3 has 13 amino acids. Germline values: CDR1 MNHEY, CDR2 SVGAGI. CDR3 nucleotide sequence: TGTGCCAGCAGTTACCGTGCGACCTACGAGCAGTACTTC. Translated, it gives CASSYRATYEQYF.

The CDR3 loop reads CASLLTNEQFF. In nucleotides, the CDR3 is TGTGCCAGCCTCTTGACAAATGAGCAGTTCTTC. The V call is TRBV5-5, the J call TRBJ2-1; D gene uncertain. The CDR3 runs 11 residues. The germline V gene encodes CDR1 SGHKS and CDR2 YYEKEE (reference sequence). Trimming removed 7 bases from V and 7 bases from J, with 9 bases in between.